One sample yielded the 27 T cell receptor beta chains listed below, sequenced in a study of cytomegalovirus exposure and HLA in healthy donors. TCRdb keeps only in-frame clones here, not all; method: immunoSEQ multiplex PCR. The sample yields 130,000 or so clones, over 85% seen once. Sample: PBMCs. The receptors originated from a man younger than 40 in good health and CMV-seronegative.

The chain uses TRBV6-5 and TRBJ2-5; TRBD1 matches at 7 bases. CDR1 is MNHEY and CDR2 is SVGAGI in the germline V gene. The CDR3 extends over 15 amino acids. Trimming cost V 5 bases and J 1 base; bases outside gene matches: 7. CDR3 nucleotide sequence: TGTGCCAGCAGTAAAGGACAGGCGCTCCAAGAGACCCAGTACTTC. Translation gives CASSKGQALQETQYF.

V is TRBV29-1 and J is TRBJ2-5, with 9 bases lining up with TRBD1. V gave up 7 bases and J gave up 4 bases; unmatched junction bases: 7. Germline values: CDR1 SQVTM, CDR2 ANQGSEA. The CDR3 contains 13 residues. CDR3 coding DNA: TGCAGCGCCTTGGGACAGGGAATAGAGACCCAGTACTTC. It yields the protein CSALGQGIETQYF.

The rearrangement links TRBV6-5 to TRBJ2-7, with 8 bases identical to TRBD1. The CDR3 is 15 residues long. V trimming: 6 bases; J trimming: 3 bases; junction bases outside the gene matches: 10. Germline CDR1 is MNHEY and CDR2 is SVGAGI. CDR3 coding DNA: TGTGCCAGCAGCCTCGGACAGGGCTTAATCTACGAGCAGTACTTC. It is translated as CASSLGQGLIYEQYF.

This chain joins TRBV6-5 and TRBJ2-6; D call uncertain. The CDR3 spans 14 residues. The V end lost 6 bases, the J end lost 0 bases, and 6 bases lay between the germline ends. CDR1 MNHEY and CDR2 SVGAGI come from the germline V gene. The CDR3 DNA is TGTGCCAGCAGCAGTTACTCTGGGGCCAACGTCCTGACTTTC. Amino acids: CASSSYSGANVLTF.

The chain has TRBV6-5 and TRBJ2-5; possible D gene TRBD2, 5 bases. The germline V gene encodes CDR1 MNHEY and CDR2 SVGAGI. V shed 3 bases and J shed 5 bases, with 16 bases lying between them. The CDR3 loop spans 15 amino acids. The CDR3 DNA reads as TGTGCCAGCAGTTATAGTGGGAGTCTGGGGGAGACCCAGTACTTC. Encoded protein: CASSYSGSLGETQYF.

This chain uses TRBV4-3 with TRBJ2-7, with 7 bases lining up with TRBD1. Germline values: CDR1 LGHNA, CDR2 YSLEER. Trimming took 1 base from V and 4 from J; bases not matched to a gene: 19. The CDR3 is made up of 19 amino acids. For the CDR3, the DNA is TGCGCCAGCAGCCAAGGCTGGTCTCCAGGGGGTATATCGCCTTACGAGCAGTACTTC. This gives the protein CASSQGWSPGGISPYEQYF.

In nucleotides, the CDR3 is TGTGCCAGCAGTTACTCTCAGGGTATTGGCACAGATACGCAGTATTTT. The encoded protein is CASSYSQGIGTDTQYF. The J gene is TRBJ2-3, the V gene TRBV6-6; D is perhaps TRBD1 (5 bases). The V gene lost 0 bases and the J gene lost 1 base, with 11 bases spanning the gap. Germline V CDR1 and CDR2: MNHNY, SVGAGI (reference sequence). CDR3 length: 16 residues.

The genes are TRBV14 and TRBJ1-6, with unresolved D. CDR3 length: 15 residues. Trimming took off 4 bases at V and 6 bases at J, with 13 bases between the two ends. From germline, CDR1 is SGHDN and CDR2 FVKESK. The CDR3 nucleotides are TGTGCCAGCAGCCCCCTAGGCAATTCTAATTCACCCCTCCACTTT. Its protein product is CASSPLGNSNSPLHF.

V and J are TRBV7-9 and TRBJ2-7; the match to TRBD1 covers 7 bases. The germline gives CDR1 SEHNR, CDR2 FQNEAQ (reference sequence). The CDR3 runs to 15 residues. Trimming cost V 5 bases and J 4 bases; bases outside gene matches: 11. CDR3 sequence reads: CASSPTGTALYEQYF. CDR3 coding DNA: TGTGCCAGCAGCCCTACCGGGACAGCCCTGTACGAGCAGTACTTC.

The chain combines TRBV5-8 with TRBJ1-5, with D possibly being TRBD1 (6 bases). V was shortened by 3 bases and J by 7 bases, with 17 bases between the two germline ends. Germline V gene data show CDR1 as SGHTS and CDR2 as YDEGEE. The CDR3 covers 15 residues. The chain's CDR3 is CASSSRGGPRQPQHF. CDR3 nucleotides: TGTGCCAGCAGCTCCCGAGGGGGACCTAGGCAGCCCCAGCATTTT.

The rearrangement joins TRBV27 to TRBJ1-2; D is ambiguous. The CDR3 contains 16 residues. Trimming shortened V by 1 base and J by 4 bases, and 16 bases separated the two germline ends. Germline V gene lookup returns CDR1 MNHEY and CDR2 SMNVEV (reference sequence). The CDR3 spells CASSLWPSSSPYGYTF. The CDR3 bases are TGTGCCAGCAGTTTATGGCCCTCGTCATCCCCCTATGGCTACACCTTC.

CDR3 loop: CASSPRTSGGAQYF. The CDR3 DNA sequence: TGTGCCAGCAGCCCGAGGACTAGCGGGGGGGCCCAGTACTTC. The V call is TRBV5-6, the J call TRBJ2-5, with 15 bases matching TRBD2. The CDR3 sequence is 14 residues long. V gave up 4 bases and J gave up 9 bases; unmatched junction bases: 4. The germline V gene has CDR1 SGHDT and CDR2 YYEEEE.

The genes are TRBV6-5 and TRBJ2-7; D perhaps matches TRBD1 (5 bases). This CDR3 comprises 13 residues. Germline CDR1 is MNHEY and CDR2 is SVGAGI. Between the trimmed V and J ends, which lost 2 bases and 2 bases, there was a span of 7 bases. The DNA of the CDR3 is TGTGCCAGCAGTTACATGGACACCTACGAGCAGTACTTC. This translates into CASSYMDTYEQYF.

This clone has a single count. V gene TRBV11-2 combines with J gene TRBJ2-7; the D gene is possibly TRBD1 (5 bases). CDR1 SGHAT and CDR2 FQNNGV come from the germline V gene. The CDR3 contains 15 residues. Trimming removed 3 bases at V and 0 bases at J, with 12 bases between. CDR3 loop: CASSFSRVPSYEQYF. The CDR3 DNA reads as TGTGCCAGCAGCTTTTCCAGGGTACCCTCCTACGAGCAGTACTTC.

The V and J genes are TRBV5-1 and TRBJ2-6, with 8 positions matching TRBD2. Trimming took 7 bases from V and 0 from J; bases not matched to a gene: 9. Germline V gene lookup returns CDR1 SGHRS and CDR2 YFSETQ. The CDR3 is made up of 17 amino acids. CDR3 DNA: TGCGCCAGCTCCTATAGCGGGGCGCCCTCTGGGGCCAACGTCCTGACTTTC. This encodes CASSYSGAPSGANVLTF.

V is TRBV28 and J is TRBJ1-4, with TRBD1 identical over 8 bases. This CDR3 is 18 amino acids long. The V segment lost 5 bases and the J segment 6 bases; nucleotides outside the gene matches: 17. Germline lookup yields CDR1 MDHEN and CDR2 SYDVKM. The CDR3 protein is CASSPNRGSWVWDEKLFF. In DNA, the CDR3 is TGTGCCAGCAGTCCTAACAGGGGGAGCTGGGTATGGGATGAAAAACTGTTTTTT.

The V call is TRBV5-1, the J call TRBJ1-4; TRBD1 agrees at 8 bases. Germline trimming cut 5 bases from V and 17 bases from J; bases unmatched to any gene: 11. CDR3 length: 12 residues. Germline lookup yields CDR1 SGHRS and CDR2 YFSETQ. DNA of the CDR3: TGCGCCAGCAGTTCGGACAGGGCTGAGATTTTTTTT. Its protein product is CASSSDRAEIFF.

DNA of the CDR3: TGTGCCAGCACCCTCCACCGGGGTAATTCACCCCTCCACTTT. It specifies CASTLHRGNSPLHF. The chain couples TRBV28 to TRBJ1-6; D uncertain. Looked up from germline, CDR1 is MDHEN and CDR2 is SYDVKM. V was shortened by 7 bases and J by 6 bases, with 13 bases between the two germline ends. The CDR3 extends over 14 amino acids.

V is TRBV10-1 and J is TRBJ1-1, with D hard to call. This CDR3 comprises 14 residues. CDR1 WNHNN and CDR2 SYGVQD come from the germline V gene (reference sequence). The V end was cut by 4 bases, the J end by 1 base, with 10 bases between. The CDR3 DNA reads as TGCGCCAGCAGTGTTGAGGCGGCGAACACTGAAGCTTTCTTT. It specifies CASSVEAANTEAFF.

About this clone: Other DNA variants within this sample encode the same CDR3. DNA for the CDR3: TGTGCCAGCAGTTTTGGACAGCTAAAGAGCTCTTATAATTCACCCCTCCACTTT. It yields the protein CASSFGQLKSSYNSPLHF. V gene TRBV27 combines with J gene TRBJ1-6; D might be TRBD1 (6 bases). Trimming removed 3 bases at V and 4 bases at J, with 19 bases between. CDR1 and CDR2 from the germline V gene are MNHEY and SMNVEV (reference sequence). The CDR3 loop spans 18 amino acids.

V and J are TRBV4-2 and TRBJ1-1; D is perhaps TRBD1 (6 bases). The CDR3 is 13 residues long. Germline V lookup: CDR1 LGHNA, CDR2 YNFKEQ. V was pared by 5 bases and J by 1 base, with 8 bases between. This CDR3 reads CASSTTGNTEAFF. CDR3 bases: TGTGCCAGCAGCACGACAGGGAACACTGAAGCTTTCTTT.

This clone was recorded a few times. This sequence joins TRBV6-5 and TRBJ2-5, with D perhaps TRBD2 (5 bases). V lost 6 bases and J lost 4, with 18 bases in between. From germline, CDR1 is MNHEY and CDR2 SVGAGI. CDR3 length: 15 residues. DNA of the CDR3: TGTGCCAGCAGCCAAAGGACTCTCGACGGAGAGACCCAGTACTTC. Its translation: CASSQRTLDGETQYF.

The V call is TRBV4-3, the J call TRBJ1-2; 7 positions match TRBD1. The CDR3 is made up of 15 amino acids. The germline gives CDR1 LGHNA, CDR2 YSLEER. V dropped 0 bases and J dropped 4; count of bases not matched to a gene: 5. This chain's CDR3 is CASSQEGTGAYGYTF. For the CDR3, the DNA is TGCGCCAGCAGCCAAGAAGGAACAGGGGCCTATGGCTACACCTTC.

The V and J genes are TRBV7-8 and TRBJ1-1; D might be TRBD1 (5 bases). CDR3 length: 14 amino acids. The V end was cut by 1 base, the J end by 3 bases, with 9 bases between. The germline gives CDR1 SGHVS, CDR2 FQNEAQ. DNA of the CDR3: TGTGCCAGCAGCTTAGTGGGAGGGGACACTGAAGCTTTCTTT. This encodes CASSLVGGDTEAFF. Based on the CDR3 plus reference TRBV7-8 and TRBJ1-1, the full variable domain is GAGVSQSPRYKVAKRGQDVALRCDPISGHVSLFWYQQALGQGPEFLTYFQNEAQLDKSGLPSDRFFAERPEGSVSTLKIQRTQQEDSAVYLCASSLVGGDTEAFFGQGTRLTVV.

This clone is a singleton in its sample. The chain uses TRBV18 and TRBJ2-3, with D unresolved. The CDR3 loop spans 15 amino acids. The germline CDR1 and CDR2 sequences are KGHSH and LQKENI. Between the trimmed V and J ends, which lost 8 bases and 11 bases, there was a span of 26 bases. The chain's CDR3 is CASAPDEAPFFRQYF. The DNA of the CDR3 is TGTGCCAGCGCCCCAGATGAGGCACCCTTTTTCCGGCAGTATTTT.

This chain connects TRBV5-6 to TRBJ1-5, with D maybe TRBD1 (6 bases). The germline CDR1 and CDR2 sequences are SGHDT and YYEEEE. The CDR3 contains 17 residues. Deletions cut 0 bases from V and 6 bases from J, with 19 bases between. CDR3 amino acids: CASSLGAGAGFTQPQHF. The CDR3 coding sequence is TGTGCCAGCAGCTTGGGGGCAGGGGCCGGCTTCACTCAGCCCCAGCATTTT.

The chain joins TRBV7-8 to TRBJ1-5, with 10 bases identical to TRBD1. The CDR3 runs 16 residues. CDR1 SGHVS and CDR2 FQNEAQ come from the germline V gene. The J segment lost 5 bases and the V segment lost 5 bases, leaving 9 bases of the junction unmatched. The CDR3 sequence is CASSQWDRGVHQPQHF. Here the CDR3 DNA reads TGTGCCAGCAGCCAATGGGACAGGGGAGTCCATCAGCCCCAGCATTTT.